Sequencing of this TCR beta chain was carried out in a study of cytomegalovirus exposure and HLA in healthy donors. Study-wide context: As an earlier analysis found, some 170 million T cells yielded about 120 million unique TCR beta sequences.

Details on this clone: The target antigen is unknown.

Researchers ran the PCR with 60 Vbeta and 13 Jbeta primers. TCRdb's copy holds only in-frame clones and misses some; the assay was immunoSEQ multiplex PCR. The table shows 130,000 to 150,000 clones, with approximately 80% occurring only once. Overall study findings and caveats: V segments that were indistinguishable, TRBV6-2 and TRBV6-3 among them, were omitted from analysis. The productive fraction for most TCR beta V segments was about 87% or about 30% in an earlier analysis.

Germline CDR1 and CDR2: SGHTA and FQGTGA. The CDR3 is 13 amino acids. The junction had 5 bases not matched to a gene; V was cut back by 8 bases and J by 3 bases. These donors, healthy bone marrow donors, were studied. The TCR was taken from a woman in her thirties or forties in good health and CMV-seropositive. The sample was PBMCs. The chain has TRBV7-3 and TRBJ2-7, with TRBD1 matching 9 bases. The CDR3 sequence is CASAPGQGYEQYF. Written as DNA, the CDR3 is TGTGCCAGCGCACCGGGACAGGGCTACGAGCAGTACTTC.